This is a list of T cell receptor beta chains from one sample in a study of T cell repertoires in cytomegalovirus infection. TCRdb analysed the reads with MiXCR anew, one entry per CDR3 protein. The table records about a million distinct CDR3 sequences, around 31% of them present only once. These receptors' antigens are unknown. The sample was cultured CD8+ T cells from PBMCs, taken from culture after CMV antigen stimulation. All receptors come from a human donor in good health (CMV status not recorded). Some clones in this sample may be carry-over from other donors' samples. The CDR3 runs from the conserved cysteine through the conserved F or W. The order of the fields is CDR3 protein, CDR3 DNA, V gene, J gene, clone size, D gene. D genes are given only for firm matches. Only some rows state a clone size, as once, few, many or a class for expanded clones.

CASSLTDAGVQETQYF	TGTGCCAGCAGCCTCACTGATGCGGGGGTACAAGAGACCCAGTACTTC	TRBV7-4	TRBJ2-5	few	TRBD2
CASSYKGSLYEQYF	TGTGCCAGCAGTTACAAGGGGTCCCTCTACGAGCAGTACTTC	TRBV6-2/TRBV6-3	TRBJ2-7	-	-
CATHPRRVF	TGTGCCACTCACCCACGTAGAGTTTTT	TRBV6-1	TRBJ1-4	few	-
CASSRRGDSNQPQHF	TGTGCCAGCAGCCGCAGAGGGGATAGCAATCAGCCCCAGCATTTT	TRBV7-6	TRBJ1-5	many	-
CSVEVRDRGYEQYF	TGCAGCGTTGAAGTCCGGGACAGGGGTTACGAGCAGTACTTC	TRBV29-1	TRBJ2-7	-	TRBD1
CAISEPTGGGTEAFF	TGTGCCATCAGTGAGCCGACAGGGGGGGGCACTGAAGCTTTCTTT	TRBV10-3	TRBJ1-1	-	TRBD1
CASSLRLAGKETQYF	TGTGCCAGCAGTTTAAGACTAGCGGGTAAAGAGACCCAGTACTTC	TRBV7-8	TRBJ2-5	many	TRBD2
CASSGRDRGLNTEAFF	TGTGCCAGCAGCGGCCGGGACAGGGGATTGAACACTGAAGCTTTCTTT	TRBV7-6	TRBJ1-1	many	TRBD1
CASSYSSGGNTGELFF	TGTGCCAGCAGTTACTCTAGCGGGGGGAACACCGGGGAGCTGTTTTTT	TRBV6-5	TRBJ2-2	few	TRBD2
CASSLGSHRPQHF	TGTGCCAGCAGCTTAGGTAGCCATAGGCCCCAGCATTTT	TRBV7-2	TRBJ1-5	-	-
CASSMHRGDGTEAFF	TGTGCCAGTAGTATGCACAGGGGGGACGGAACTGAAGCTTTCTTT	TRBV19	TRBJ1-1	-	TRBD1
CASSLQGPGANVLTF	TGCGCCAGCAGCCTACAGGGCCCTGGGGCCAACGTCCTGACTTTC	TRBV4-1	TRBJ2-6	many	-
CASSYSNDGTEVFLHYGYTF	TGTGCCAGCAGTTACTCGAACGACGGGACAGAGGTTTTTTTGCACTATGGCTACACCTTC	TRBV6-2/TRBV6-3	TRBJ1-2	few	TRBD1
CASSEEAGRGEQFF	TGTGCCAGCAGTGAAGAAGCGGGGAGAGGTGAGCAGTTCTTC	TRBV2	TRBJ2-1	few	TRBD2
CASRPGGGVTEAFF	TGTGCCAGCAGACCAGGGGGCGGTGTCACTGAAGCTTTCTTT	TRBV19	TRBJ1-1	few	TRBD1
CASSSRDTSMAGELFF	TGCGCCAGCAGCTCCCGGGACACGAGTATGGCCGGGGAGCTGTTTTTT	TRBV4-1	TRBJ2-2	-	-
CASSPEMTGSSLTQYF	TGTGCCAGCAGCCCCGAAATGACAGGGTCGAGTCTTACGCAGTATTTT	TRBV7-6	TRBJ2-3	few	TRBD1
CASSLADNSPLHF	TGTGCCAGCAGTTTGGCGGATAATTCACCCCTCCACTTT	TRBV12-3/TRBV12-4	TRBJ1-6	-	-
CASSAPLAGTDTQYF	TGTGCCAGCAGCGCCCCGCTAGCGGGCACAGATACGCAGTATTTT	TRBV7-6	TRBJ2-3	once	TRBD2
CASSLDGSNTEAFF	TGTGCCAGCAGCTTGGATGGATCGAACACTGAAGCTTTCTTT	TRBV5-4	TRBJ1-1	many	-
CASSYSNFYKGAYEQYF	TGTGCCAGCAGTTACTCGAATTTCTATAAGGGGGCCTACGAGCAGTACTTC	TRBV6-5	TRBJ2-7	-	-
CASRPRRGRYYGYTF	TGTGCCAGTAGACCTCGGAGGGGGCGATACTATGGCTACACCTTC	TRBV28	TRBJ1-2	few	TRBD1
CASSFRRGKNEQYF	TGTGCCAGCAGTTTTCGAAGGGGGAAGAACGAGCAGTACTTC	TRBV27	TRBJ2-7	few	-
CASSLNYRTEAFF	TGTGCCAGCAGCTTAAACTACCGGACGGAAGCTTTCTTT	TRBV11-2	TRBJ1-1	few	-
CANSLDRALFYNSPLHF	TGTGCCAACAGTCTTGACCGGGCCCTTTTCTATAATTCACCCCTCCACTTT	TRBV12-3/TRBV12-4	TRBJ1-6	-	-
CASSSNSNTEAFF	TGTGCCAGCAGCTCGAACAGCAACACTGAAGCTTTCTTT	TRBV11-1	TRBJ1-1	-	-
CASRSDRVTGELFF	TGTGCCAGCAGATCGGACAGGGTAACCGGGGAGCTGTTTTTT	TRBV6-1	TRBJ2-2	many	TRBD1
CASSPGTEFYNEQFF	TGTGCCAGCAGCCCCGGGACGGAGTTCTACAATGAGCAGTTCTTC	TRBV3-1	TRBJ2-1	few	-
CASSEYETGLVGGETQYF	TGTGCCAGCAGTGAATATGAGACAGGGTTGGTGGGTGGTGAGACCCAGTACTTC	TRBV6-1	TRBJ2-5	-	TRBD1